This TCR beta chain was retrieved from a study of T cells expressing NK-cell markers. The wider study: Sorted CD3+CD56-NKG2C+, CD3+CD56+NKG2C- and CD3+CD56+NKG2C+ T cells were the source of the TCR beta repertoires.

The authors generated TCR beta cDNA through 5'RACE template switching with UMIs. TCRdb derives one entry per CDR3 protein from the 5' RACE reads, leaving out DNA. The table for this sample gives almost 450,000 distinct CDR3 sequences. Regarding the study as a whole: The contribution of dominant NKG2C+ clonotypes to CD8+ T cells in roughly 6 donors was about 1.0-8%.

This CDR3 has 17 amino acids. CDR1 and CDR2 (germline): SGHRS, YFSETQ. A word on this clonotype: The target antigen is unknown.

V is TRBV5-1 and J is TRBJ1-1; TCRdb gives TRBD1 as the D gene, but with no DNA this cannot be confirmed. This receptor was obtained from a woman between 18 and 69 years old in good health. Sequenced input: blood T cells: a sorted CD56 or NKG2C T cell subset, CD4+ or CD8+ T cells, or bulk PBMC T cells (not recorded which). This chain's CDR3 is CASSLARTGGLNTEAFF.